The 11 T cell receptor beta chains reported below all come from one sample, sequenced in a study of molecular identifiers for immune sequencing clone quantification. TCRdb used MiXCR to reprocess the PCR reads, holding one entry per CDR3 protein. The sample yields 63,000 or so distinct CDR3 sequences, under 20% seen once. Sequencing was done on a sample of naive CD8+ T cells from blood, with Jurkat cell RNA spiked in. Subset reported: FACS-sorted CD8+CD4-CCR7+CD45RA+ naive T cells. The receptors here all came from a human donor in good health. Some libraries in this study had Jurkat cell RNA spiked in.

The chain is built from TRBV11-2 and TRBJ1-4; D gene uncertain. Germline V gene lookup returns CDR1 SGHAT and CDR2 FQNNGV. V was trimmed by 1 base and J by 3 bases, leaving 9 bases between them. The CDR3 length is 15 residues. CDR3 sequence reads: CASSLGPSANEKLFF. In DNA, the CDR3 is TGTGCCAGCAGCTTAGGGCCTTCAGCTAATGAAAAACTGTTTTTT.

This clonotype was observed many times. The rearrangement links TRBV7-8 to TRBJ2-1, with D possibly TRBD2 on 5 matching bases. With 4 bases removed from V and 3 bases from J, the gap between germline ends came to 16 bases. This CDR3 is built from 16 residues. The germline CDR1 and CDR2 sequences are SGHVS and FQNEAQ. The CDR3 DNA sequence: TGTGCCAGCAGCTACCCTGTGGGAGTCAACTACAATGAGCAGTTCTTC. Encoded protein: CASSYPVGVNYNEQFF.

This clonotype was observed at least ten times. The chain uses TRBV3-1 and TRBJ2-5, with 11 bases lining up with TRBD2. Germline V gives CDR1 LGHDT, CDR2 YNNKEL (reference sequence). Trimming took 9 bases from V and 4 from J; bases not matched to a gene: 10. This CDR3 region has 15 residues. The CDR3 protein is CASWGFLAGGETQYF. The CDR3, as DNA: TGTGCCAGTTGGGGGTTTCTAGCGGGAGGAGAGACCCAGTACTTC.

In this sample, this clonotype turned up a few times. The junction shows a germline mismatch at one end, possibly a read error. The rearrangement links TRBV7-7 to TRBJ2-3, with 10 bases lining up with TRBD2. The length of the CDR3 is 16 residues. Germline-derived CDR1 and CDR2 are SSHAT and FNYEAQ (reference sequence). The CDR3, as DNA: TGTGCTAGCAGCTTAGGGACTAGCGTATCCACAGATACGCAGTATTTT. The encoded protein is CASSLGTSVSTDTQYF.

Comments on this clonotype: A much bigger clone sits one base away, suggesting this may be a read error. The conserved final phenylalanine or tryptophan is absent from the CDR3, which likely points to a read error. The chain uses TRBV5-1 and TRBJ1-1, with TRBD1 as a possible D gene (6 bases). The CDR3 is made up of 14 amino acids. Per germline, CDR1 SGHRS and CDR2 YFSETQ. Trimming cost V 4 bases and J 7 bases, with 17 bases left between them. The CDR3 loop reads CASSIPTGRDEAFV. Here the CDR3 DNA reads TGCGCCAGCAGCATCCCAACAGGGCGGGATGAAGCTTTCGTT.

This clonotype was seen many times. The chain recombines TRBV7-3 with TRBJ1-6; no firm D call. The CDR3 is 14 amino acids. Trimming pared 6 bases from V and 10 bases from J, leaving 16 bases between. Germline V gene data show CDR1 as SGHTA and CDR2 as FQGTGA. In DNA form, the CDR3 reads TGTGCCAGCAGTATGGGCGAAACTGACTCACCCCTCCACTTT. This encodes CASSMGETDSPLHF.

The V call is TRBV27, the J call TRBJ2-7, with D possibly TRBD2 on 5 matching bases. CDR3 length equals 13 residues. The germline V gene has CDR1 MNHEY and CDR2 SMNVEV (reference sequence). V was pared by 3 bases and J by 4 bases, with 10 bases between. CDR3 sequence: CASSFEGGYEQYF. The CDR3 DNA reads as TGTGCCAGCAGTTTCGAAGGCGGGTACGAGCAGTACTTC.

V usage is TRBV3-1 and J usage is TRBJ1-4, with D hard to call. Germline V gene sequence: CDR1 LGHDT, CDR2 YNNKEL (reference sequence). Trimming shortened V by 4 bases and J by 7 bases, and 10 bases separated the two germline ends. This CDR3 region has 13 residues. The CDR3 region is CASSLPDGEKLFF. CDR3 nucleotides: TGTGCCAGCAGCCTACCCGATGGTGAAAAACTGTTTTTT.

Remarks on this clonotype: It may be a read error: a sequence one base away is much more abundant. The CDR3 ends on some other residue instead of the conserved phenylalanine or tryptophan, so this is likely a read error. The J gene is TRBJ2-7, the V gene TRBV27; no clear D gene. This CDR3 is 11 amino acids long. Germline-derived CDR1 and CDR2 are MNHEY and SMNVEV (reference sequence). V was shortened by 4 bases and J by 3 bases, with 4 bases between the two germline ends. The CDR3 loop is CASSSGYEQYL. Written as DNA, the CDR3 is TGTGCCAGCAGTTCCGGCTACGAGCAGTACCTC.

This clonotype was counted many times. The rearrangement links TRBV27 to TRBJ2-1; D unclear. V lost 5 bases and J 12 bases, leaving 17 bases between the germline ends. This CDR3 contains 13 residues. In germline, CDR1 is MNHEY, CDR2 SMNVEV (reference sequence). CDR3 in amino acids: CASSPRPIKGQFF. CDR3 DNA: TGTGCCAGCAGTCCCCGGCCCATTAAGGGGCAGTTCTTC.

This clonotype was counted once. A much larger clone differs from this one at a single base, so this may be a read error. The chain combines TRBV4-1 with TRBJ2-1; maybe TRBD2 (5 bases). The V gene's germline CDR1 is MGHRA and CDR2 YSYEKL. The CDR3 covers 15 residues. The CDR3 region is CVSSQSLASYNEQFF. Here the CDR3 DNA reads TGCGTCAGCAGCCAGTCTCTAGCTTCCTACAATGAGCAGTTCTTC.